The sequence of this T cell receptor beta chain was determined in a study of control samples from healthy donors and cancer patients. Clones were sequenced by immunoSEQ multiplex PCR, and TCRdb holds only the in-frame ones, with some missing. The sample holds 150,000 to 200,000 clones, around 90% seen once. The CDR3 has 15 amino acids. V was pared by 3 bases and J by 4 bases, with 12 bases between. Per the germline V gene, CDR1 is MNHEY and CDR2 is SMNVEV (reference sequence). This chain joins TRBV27 and TRBJ1-4, with D possibly being TRBD1 (5 bases). The sequenced material came from blood. The TCR comes from a young man in good health. As DNA, the CDR3 is TGTGCCAGCAGTTTTTCCGGGACGGATAATGAAAAACTGTTTTTT. Its translation: CASSFSGTDNEKLFF.